This TCR beta chain emerged from a study of beta chain features in type 1 diabetes. The table lists this clone with a few counts. This sample includes further DNA sequences coding for the same CDR3. Expressed TCRB transcripts were sequenced after all isolated RNA was converted to cDNA. Assay used: immunoSEQ multiplex PCR; TCRdb lists only in-frame clones, some missing. The table records roughly 310,000 clones, more than 9.5% of them present only once. The sequencing sample was made of naive CD4+ T cells from blood. The TCR sequence derives from a woman in her twenties or thirties in good health.

In nucleotides, the CDR3 is TGTGCCTGGAGCCTAACCGGGACAGGTGTGTTCTTC. Translated: CAWSLTGTGVFF. The genes are TRBV30 and TRBJ2-1; TRBD1 aligns across 8 bases. Germline CDR1 and CDR2: GTSNPN and SVGIG (reference sequence). V was pared by 3 bases and J by 15 bases, with 10 bases of the junction left unmatched. CDR3 size: 12 residues.